Listed here is a single T cell receptor beta chain. The antigen is undetermined. These data originate in a study of memory CD4+ T cells and cytomegalovirus serostatus. About the study: Of the healthy Belgian adults, eight or nine were CMV seropositive and 24 seronegative.

Germline CDR1 is SGDLS and CDR2 is YYNGEE. The CDR3 has 14 residues. With 3 bases removed from V and 7 bases from J, the gap between germline ends came to 16 bases. Findings and caveats of the study: CMV serostatus prediction reached median AUC about 0.95, or 0.9 with US-trained model.

Single viable CD3+CD4+CD8-CD45RO+ cells were sorted as the memory CD4+ T cells. Serum IgG to CMV pp150, pp28, p38 and p52 defined serostatus. Original analysis: Out-of-frame sequences were removed, leaving 2 million to 2.5 million distinct TCRbeta sequences. Profiling relied on immunoSEQ multiplex PCR, and the TCRdb table lists in-frame clones only, not all of them. The DNA was the basis for D and trimming; V, J and clone size are from that table. The sample comprises 45,000 to 60,000 clones, 60% to 80% of which are singletons, and around 1.2% rests with the top ten. This clonotype originated in an adult in good health and CMV-seropositive. The chain links TRBV9 to TRBJ1-2; D might be TRBD1 (6 bases). Sequenced material: memory CD4+ T cells from blood. CDR3 DNA sequence: TGTGCCAGCAGCGCGTTGGACAGCTCGCGTGGCTACACCTTC. Its translation is CASSALDSSRGYTF. Full variable domain (remainder filled in from reference TRBV9 and TRBJ1-2): DSGVTQTPKHLITATGQRVTLRCSPRSGDLSVYWYQQSLDQGLQFLIQYYNGEERAKGNILERFSAQQFPDLHSELNLSSLELGDSALYFCASSALDSSRGYTFGSGTRLTVV.